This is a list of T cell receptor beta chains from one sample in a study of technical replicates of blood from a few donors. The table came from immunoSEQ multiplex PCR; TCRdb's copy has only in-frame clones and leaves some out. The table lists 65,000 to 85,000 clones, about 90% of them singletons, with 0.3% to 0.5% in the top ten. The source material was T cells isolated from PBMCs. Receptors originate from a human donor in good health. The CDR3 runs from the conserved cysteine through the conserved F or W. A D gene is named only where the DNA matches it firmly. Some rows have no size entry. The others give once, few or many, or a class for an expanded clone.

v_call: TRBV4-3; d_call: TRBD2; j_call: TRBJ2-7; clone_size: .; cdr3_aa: CASPPLAGEGEQYF; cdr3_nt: TGCGCCAGCCCCCCACTAGCGGGAGAAGGCGAGCAGTACTTC
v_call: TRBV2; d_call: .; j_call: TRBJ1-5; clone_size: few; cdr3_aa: CASSGWQANQPQHF; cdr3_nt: TGTGCCAGCAGTGGTTGGCAGGCAAATCAGCCCCAGCATTTT
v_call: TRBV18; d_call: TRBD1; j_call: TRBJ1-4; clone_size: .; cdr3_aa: CASSSYGDRLMAEKLFF; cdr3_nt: TGTGCCAGCTCATCCTACGGGGACAGGCTAATGGCTGAAAAACTGTTTTTT
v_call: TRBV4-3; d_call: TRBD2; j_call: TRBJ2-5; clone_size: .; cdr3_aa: CASSVGLAKETQYF; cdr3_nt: TGCGCCAGCAGCGTAGGACTAGCGAAAGAGACCCAGTACTTC
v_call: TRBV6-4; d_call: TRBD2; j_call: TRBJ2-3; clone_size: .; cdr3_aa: CASSEAAGGWDTQYF; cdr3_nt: TGTGCCAGCAGTGAAGCAGCGGGGGGCTGGGATACGCAGTATTTT
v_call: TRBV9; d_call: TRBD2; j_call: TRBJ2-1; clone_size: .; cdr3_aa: CASSASGRGDEQFF; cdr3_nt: TGTGCCAGCAGCGCTAGCGGGAGGGGGGATGAGCAGTTCTTC
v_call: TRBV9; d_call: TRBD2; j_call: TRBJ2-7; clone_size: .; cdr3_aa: CASSVERGIHYEQYF; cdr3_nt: TGTGCCAGCAGCGTAGAGCGGGGGATCCACTACGAGCAGTACTTC
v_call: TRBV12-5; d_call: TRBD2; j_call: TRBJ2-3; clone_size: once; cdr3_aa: CASGLGLAGDGDTQYF; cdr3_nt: TGTGCTAGTGGTTTGGGACTAGCGGGAGACGGAGATACGCAGTATTTT
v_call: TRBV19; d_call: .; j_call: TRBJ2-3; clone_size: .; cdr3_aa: CASSISPGFTDTQYF; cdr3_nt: TGTGCCAGTAGTATAAGTCCGGGATTCACAGATACGCAGTATTTT
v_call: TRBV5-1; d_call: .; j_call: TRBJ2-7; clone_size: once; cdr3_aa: CASSLPNSYEQYF; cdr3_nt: TGCGCCAGCAGCTTGCCTAACTCCTACGAGCAGTACTTC
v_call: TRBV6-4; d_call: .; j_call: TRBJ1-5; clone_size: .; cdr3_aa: CASSDPWRDRLTLVYNQPQHF; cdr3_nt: TGTGCCAGCAGTGACCCATGGAGAGACAGACTCACCTTGGTGTATAATCAGCCCCAGCATTTT
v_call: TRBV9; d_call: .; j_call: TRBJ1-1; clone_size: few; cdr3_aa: CASSILDSEAFF; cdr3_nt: TGTGCCAGCAGCATATTGGACAGTGAAGCTTTCTTT